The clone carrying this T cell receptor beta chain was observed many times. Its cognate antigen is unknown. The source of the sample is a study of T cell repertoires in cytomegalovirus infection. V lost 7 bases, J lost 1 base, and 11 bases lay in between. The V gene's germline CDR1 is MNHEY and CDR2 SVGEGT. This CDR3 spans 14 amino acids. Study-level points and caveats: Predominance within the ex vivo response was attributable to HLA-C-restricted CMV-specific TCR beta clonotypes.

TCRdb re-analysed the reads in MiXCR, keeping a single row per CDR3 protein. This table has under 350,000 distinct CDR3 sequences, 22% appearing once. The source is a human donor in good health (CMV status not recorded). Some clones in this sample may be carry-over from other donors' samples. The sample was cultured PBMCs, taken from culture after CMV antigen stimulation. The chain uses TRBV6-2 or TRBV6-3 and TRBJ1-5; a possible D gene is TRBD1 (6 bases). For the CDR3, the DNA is TGTGCCAGCAACACAGGGACAAGCAATCAGCCCCAGCATTTT. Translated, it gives CASNTGTSNQPQHF.